The rows below give T cell receptor beta chains drawn from one sample of a study of technical replicates of blood from several donors. Clones were read by immunoSEQ multiplex PCR, and TCRdb kept only the in-frame ones, dropping some. The sample consists of approximately 13,000 clones, roughly 85% of them appearing once. Sequenced input: PBMCs. The receptors were sampled from a human donor in good health. Each CDR3 is given with its conserved first and last residue. A D gene is named only where the DNA matches it firmly. Part of the rows lack a size; the others show once, few, many or a class for expanded clones.

.	.	TRBJ2-1	TRBV4-1	CASSQGILRALAGNEQFF	TGCGCCAGCAGCCAAGGAATTTTGCGGGCGCTAGCTGGCAATGAGCAGTTCTTC
.	.	TRBJ2-2	TRBV14	CASSQAGAWAGELFF	TGTGCCAGCAGCCAAGCAGGGGCCTGGGCCGGGGAGCTGTTTTTT
.	few	TRBJ1-5	TRBV7-9	CASSFGTFADQPQHF	TGTGCCAGCAGCTTTGGGACATTTGCCGATCAGCCCCAGCATTTT
TRBD2	.	TRBJ2-1	TRBV6-6	CASSFSTSGTNEQFF	TGTGCCAGCAGTTTCTCGACTAGCGGGACCAATGAGCAGTTCTTC
TRBD1	.	TRBJ2-7	TRBV28	CASRRQGWGLVEQYF	TGTGCCAGCAGAAGACAGGGTTGGGGTCTTGTCGAGCAGTACTTC
TRBD1	.	TRBJ1-4	TRBV2	CASSDLGQGFEKLFF	TGTGCCAGCAGTGACTTAGGACAGGGTTTTGAAAAACTGTTTTTT
TRBD2	.	TRBJ2-7	TRBV7-9	CASSLWTSGSYEQYF	TGTGCCAGCAGCCTATGGACTAGCGGGAGCTACGAGCAGTACTTC
TRBD2	.	TRBJ2-1	TRBV6-4	CASSDGTSGYNEQFF	TGTGCCAGCAGTGACGGGACTAGCGGGTACAATGAGCAGTTCTTC
.	.	TRBJ2-7	TRBV5-4	CASSLLDGEQYF	TGTGCCAGCAGCTTGCTAGACGGCGAGCAGTACTTC
.	.	TRBJ1-5	TRBV6-1	CASRLANQPQHF	TGTGCCAGCAGGTTAGCAAATCAGCCCCAGCATTTT
TRBD1	.	TRBJ1-1	TRBV2	CASSGQGAEAFF	TGTGCCAGCAGTGGACAGGGGGCCGAAGCTTTCTTT
TRBD2	few	TRBJ2-1	TRBV7-9	CASSLSGSSYNEQFF	TGTGCCAGCAGCCTTAGCGGGAGCTCCTACAATGAGCAGTTCTTC
TRBD1	.	TRBJ2-7	TRBV10-1	CASSRDREDEQYF	TGCGCCAGCAGTCGCGACAGGGAAGACGAGCAGTACTTC
.	.	TRBJ2-1	TRBV5-1	CASSLGGLRSDSYNEQFF	TGCGCCAGCAGCTTGGGAGGTTTACGGTCCGACTCCTACAATGAGCAGTTCTTC
.	.	TRBJ2-7	TRBV6-5	CASSRQGGSYEQYF	TGTGCCAGCAGTAGACAGGGAGGATCCTACGAGCAGTACTTC
TRBD2	.	TRBJ2-6	TRBV27	CASSYGGAVYGANVLTF	TGTGCCAGCTCTTACGGGGGGGCAGTATATGGGGCCAACGTCCTGACTTTC
TRBD2	.	TRBJ2-3	TRBV5-6	CASSPGASGRTDTQYF	TGTGCCAGCAGCCCCGGCGCTAGCGGACGCACAGATACGCAGTATTTT
.	.	TRBJ2-2	TRBV21-1	CTGMSTGELFF	TGTACAGGGATGAGTACCGGGGAGCTGTTTTTT
TRBD1	.	TRBJ1-3	TRBV27	CASSSSTGTGGSGNTIYF	TGTGCCAGCAGTTCAAGTACCGGGACAGGGGGCTCTGGAAACACCATATATTTT
.	.	TRBJ1-1	TRBV7-9	CASSFPLSRNTEAFF	TGTGCCAGCAGCTTCCCCCTGAGTCGGAACACTGAAGCTTTCTTT
.	.	TRBJ2-3	TRBV30	CASQGEGSGRRTDTQYF	TGTGCCTCACAGGGGGAGGGAAGCGGGAGGAGGACAGATACGCAGTATTTT
TRBD2	.	TRBJ2-1	TRBV5-6	CASSSRGGRATNEQFF	TGTGCCAGCAGCTCAAGGGGCGGGAGGGCTACCAATGAGCAGTTCTTC
.	.	TRBJ1-1	TRBV23-1	CASSHGGMNTEAFF	TGCGCCAGCAGTCATGGCGGAATGAACACTGAAGCTTTCTTT
TRBD1	few	TRBJ1-3	TRBV7-9	CASRLQGYSGNTIYF	TGTGCCAGCAGGCTACAGGGGTACTCTGGAAACACCATATATTTT
TRBD1	.	TRBJ2-5	TRBV15	CATSRDRNQETQYF	TGTGCCACCAGCAGGGACAGGAACCAAGAGACCCAGTACTTC
TRBD1	.	TRBJ1-4	TRBV14	CASSHNRDRGAVNEKLFF	TGTGCCAGCAGCCACAATCGGGACAGGGGAGCTGTTAATGAAAAACTGTTTTTT
TRBD2	.	TRBJ2-3	TRBV5-1	CASSGTSGSGADTQYF	TGCGCCAGCAGCGGGACTAGCGGGAGTGGGGCAGATACGCAGTATTTT
.	.	TRBJ2-6	TRBV6-5	CASSWQGGGANVLTF	TGTGCCAGCAGTTGGCAGGGGGGCGGGGCCAACGTCCTGACTTTC
TRBD2	.	TRBJ2-3	TRBV6-4	CASSGTSGRDTQYF	TGTGCCAGCAGTGGGACTAGCGGGAGAGATACGCAGTATTTT
.	.	TRBJ1-2	TRBV9	CASSPQGGGYGYTF	TGTGCCAGCAGCCCCCAGGGCGGCGGCTATGGCTACACCTTC
TRBD2	.	TRBJ2-3	TRBV11-2	CASSLDGRVTDTQYF	TGTGCCAGCAGCTTAGACGGGAGGGTCACAGATACGCAGTATTTT
.	.	TRBJ2-5	TRBV19	CASRRVFQETQYF	TGTGCCAGTAGGCGCGTCTTCCAAGAGACCCAGTACTTC